Here is one T cell receptor beta chain with its context. Authors' analysis steps: Counts of nucleated cells, estimated from reference gene primer amplification, were obtained. Generated by immunoSEQ multiplex PCR, the TCRdb table keeps only in-frame clones and is missing some. The V and J calls and clone size were taken over from that table, and D and trimming were inferred from the DNA. Here the sample spans 130,000 to 150,000 clones, 84% being singletons. This sample was included in a study of blood T cell repertoires in COVID-19. Material: peripheral blood. This TCR was recovered from a human donor in a cohort sampled during active COVID-19.

The CDR3 reads CASSYLGQGASGNTIYF. CDR3 nucleotide sequence: TGTGCCAGCAGTTACCTGGGACAGGGGGCCTCAGGAAACACCATATATTTT. This chain connects TRBV6-2 or TRBV6-3 to TRBJ1-3; 12 bases match TRBD1. CDR3 size: 17 residues. CDR1 MNHEY and CDR2 SVGEGT come from the germline V gene. V dropped 2 bases and J dropped 4; count of bases not matched to a gene: 6.